This TCR beta chain derives from a study of cytomegalovirus exposure and HLA in healthy donors. The PCR had 60 Vbeta and 13 Jbeta primers. Repertoires were generated with immunoSEQ multiplex PCR, while TCRdb's copy carries only in-frame clones and drops some. Seen here are some 150,000 clones, 65% to 90% observed once, and the top ten hold 9.5% to 12%. The count of this clone is one. Antigen: not known. Overall study findings and caveats: As a later analysis showed, a missense DCLRE1C variant was linked to trimming of TCR beta V- and J-genes. Association with HLA alleles at 0.05 false discovery rate was found for around 17,000 TCR beta sequences in a later analysis.

CDR1 and CDR2 (germline): PRHDT, FYEKMQ (reference sequence). The CDR3 has 14 amino acids. Unmatched junction bases numbered 2, after V lost 5 bases and J lost 2 bases. V usage is TRBV13 and J usage is TRBJ2-7, with 11 positions matching TRBD2. The specimen was PBMCs. The sequence derives from a man over 45 in good health and CMV-seropositive. Here the CDR3 reads CASSTGLAAYEQYF. Written as DNA, the CDR3 is TGTGCCAGCAGCACGGGACTAGCGGCCTACGAGCAGTACTTC.